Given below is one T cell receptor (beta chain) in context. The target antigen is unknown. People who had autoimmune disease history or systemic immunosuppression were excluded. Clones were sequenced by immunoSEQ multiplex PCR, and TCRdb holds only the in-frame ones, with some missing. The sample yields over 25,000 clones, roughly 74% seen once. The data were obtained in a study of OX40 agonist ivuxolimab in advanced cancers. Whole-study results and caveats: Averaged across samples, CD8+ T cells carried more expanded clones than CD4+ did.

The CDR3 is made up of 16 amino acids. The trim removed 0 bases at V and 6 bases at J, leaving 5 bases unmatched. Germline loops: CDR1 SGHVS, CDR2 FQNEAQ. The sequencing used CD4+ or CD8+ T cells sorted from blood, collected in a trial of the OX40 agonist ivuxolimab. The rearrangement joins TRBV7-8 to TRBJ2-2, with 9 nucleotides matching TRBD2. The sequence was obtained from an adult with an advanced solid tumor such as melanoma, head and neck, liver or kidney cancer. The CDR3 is CASSLASRGGSGELFF. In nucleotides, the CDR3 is TGTGCCAGCAGCTTAGCTTCGCGGGGGGGCTCCGGGGAGCTGTTTTTT.